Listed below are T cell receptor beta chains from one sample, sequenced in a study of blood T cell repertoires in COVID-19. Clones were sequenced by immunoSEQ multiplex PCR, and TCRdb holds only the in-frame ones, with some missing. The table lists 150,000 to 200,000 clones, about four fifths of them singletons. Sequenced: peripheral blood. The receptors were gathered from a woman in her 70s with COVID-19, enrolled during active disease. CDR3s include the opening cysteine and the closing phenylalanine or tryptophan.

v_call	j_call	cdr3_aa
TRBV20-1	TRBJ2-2	CSARSGEELFF
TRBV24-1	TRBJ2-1	CATGSEYGSYNEQFF
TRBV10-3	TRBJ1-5	CAISESGTDSNQPQHF
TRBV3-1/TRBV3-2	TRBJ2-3	CASSPRGSGDRTQYF
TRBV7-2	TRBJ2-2	CASSPYRTVSGELFF
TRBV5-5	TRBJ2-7	CASSPEGTGVREQYF
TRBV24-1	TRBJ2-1	CATSDPGTSGRNEQFF
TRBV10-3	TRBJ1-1	CAISEGRGAFF
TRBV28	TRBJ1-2	CASIEGVSGYTF
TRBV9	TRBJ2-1	CASSARDRRDNEQFF
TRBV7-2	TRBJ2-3	CASNSRQGAVSDTQYF
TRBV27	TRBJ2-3	CASSLGTPDTQYF
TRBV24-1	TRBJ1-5	CATSLGDQPQHF
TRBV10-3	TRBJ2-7	CAISDQSSGRIEQYF
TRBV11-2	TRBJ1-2	CASSLIPGQARSYGYTF
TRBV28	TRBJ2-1	CASRAAPWTVVGEQFF
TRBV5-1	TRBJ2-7	CASSFSGSTYEQYF
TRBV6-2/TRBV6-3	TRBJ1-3	CASSSTFFSGNTIYF
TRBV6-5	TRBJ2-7	CASSYSSRGYIYEQYF
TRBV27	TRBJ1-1	CASSSTQGLNTEAFF
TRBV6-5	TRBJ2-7	CASSYYQGQRIYEQYF
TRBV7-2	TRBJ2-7	CASSRGTDYEQYF